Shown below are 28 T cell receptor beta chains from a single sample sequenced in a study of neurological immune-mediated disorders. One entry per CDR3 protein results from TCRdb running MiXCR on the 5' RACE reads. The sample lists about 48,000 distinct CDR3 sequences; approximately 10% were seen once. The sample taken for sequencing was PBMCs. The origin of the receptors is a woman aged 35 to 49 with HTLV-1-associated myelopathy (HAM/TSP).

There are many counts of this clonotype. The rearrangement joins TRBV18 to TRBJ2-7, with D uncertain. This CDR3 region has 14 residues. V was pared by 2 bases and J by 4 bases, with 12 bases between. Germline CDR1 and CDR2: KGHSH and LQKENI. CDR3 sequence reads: CASSPSEELYEQYF. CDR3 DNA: TGTGCCAGCTCACCATCCGAGGAGCTTTACGAGCAGTACTTC.

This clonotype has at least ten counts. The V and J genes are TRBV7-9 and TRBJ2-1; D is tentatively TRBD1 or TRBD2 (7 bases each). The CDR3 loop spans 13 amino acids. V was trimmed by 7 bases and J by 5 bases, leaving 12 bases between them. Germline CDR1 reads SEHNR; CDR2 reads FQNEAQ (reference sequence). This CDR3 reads CASTRGGNNEQFF. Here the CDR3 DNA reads TGTGCCAGCACCAGGGGGGGAAACAATGAGCAGTTCTTC.

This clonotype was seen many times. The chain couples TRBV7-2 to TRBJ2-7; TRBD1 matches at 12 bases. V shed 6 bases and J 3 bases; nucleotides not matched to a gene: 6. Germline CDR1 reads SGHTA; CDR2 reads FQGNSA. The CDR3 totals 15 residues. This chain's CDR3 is CASRWGQGANYEQYF. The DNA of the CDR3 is TGTGCCAGCAGATGGGGACAGGGGGCTAACTACGAGCAGTACTTC.

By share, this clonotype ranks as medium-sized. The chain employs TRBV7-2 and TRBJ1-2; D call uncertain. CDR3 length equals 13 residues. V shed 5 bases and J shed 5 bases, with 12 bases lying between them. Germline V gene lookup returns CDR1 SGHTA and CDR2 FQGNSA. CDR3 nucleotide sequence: TGTGCCAGCAGCAGACGGACGGAGTATGGCTACACCTTC. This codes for CASSRRTEYGYTF.

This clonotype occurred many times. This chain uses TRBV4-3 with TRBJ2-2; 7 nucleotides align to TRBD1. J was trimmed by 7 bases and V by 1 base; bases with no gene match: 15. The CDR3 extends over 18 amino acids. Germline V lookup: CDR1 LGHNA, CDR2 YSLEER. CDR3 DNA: TGCGCCAGCAGCCAAGCGGGGCTGACAGGGTTTGGCCGCGGGGAGCTGTTTTTT. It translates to CASSQAGLTGFGRGELFF.

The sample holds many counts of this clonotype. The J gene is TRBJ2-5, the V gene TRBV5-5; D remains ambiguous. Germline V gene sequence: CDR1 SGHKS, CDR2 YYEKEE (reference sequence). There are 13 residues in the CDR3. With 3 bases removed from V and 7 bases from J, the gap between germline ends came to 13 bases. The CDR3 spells CASSSRALGTQYF. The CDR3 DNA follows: TGTGCCAGCAGCTCCCGGGCCCTGGGGACCCAGTACTTC.

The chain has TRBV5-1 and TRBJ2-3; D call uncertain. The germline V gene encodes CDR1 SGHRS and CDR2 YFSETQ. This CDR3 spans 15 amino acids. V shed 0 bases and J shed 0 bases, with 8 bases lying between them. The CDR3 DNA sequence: TGCGCCAGCAGCTTGGGGATTACTAGCACAGATACGCAGTATTTT. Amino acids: CASSLGITSTDTQYF.

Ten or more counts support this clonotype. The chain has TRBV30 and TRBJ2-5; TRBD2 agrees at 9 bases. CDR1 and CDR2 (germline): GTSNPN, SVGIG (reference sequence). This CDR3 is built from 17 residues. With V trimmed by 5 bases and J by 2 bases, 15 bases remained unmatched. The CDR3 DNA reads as TGTGCCTGGGGGAGGGAGCGGGGGGCCGGACCTCAAGAGACCCAGTACTTC. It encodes CAWGRERGAGPQETQYF.

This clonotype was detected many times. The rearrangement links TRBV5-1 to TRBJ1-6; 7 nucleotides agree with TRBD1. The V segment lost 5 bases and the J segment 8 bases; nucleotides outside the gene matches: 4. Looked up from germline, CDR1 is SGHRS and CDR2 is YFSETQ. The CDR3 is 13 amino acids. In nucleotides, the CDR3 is TGCGCCAGCAGTAACAGGGGTCATTCACCCCTCCACTTT. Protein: CASSNRGHSPLHF.

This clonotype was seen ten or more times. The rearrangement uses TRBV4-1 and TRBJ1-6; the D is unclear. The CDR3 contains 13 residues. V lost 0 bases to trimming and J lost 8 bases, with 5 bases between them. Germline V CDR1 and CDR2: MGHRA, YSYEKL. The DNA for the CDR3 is TGCGCCAGCAGCCAAGAAGTAGATTCACCCCTCCACTTT. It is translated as CASSQEVDSPLHF.

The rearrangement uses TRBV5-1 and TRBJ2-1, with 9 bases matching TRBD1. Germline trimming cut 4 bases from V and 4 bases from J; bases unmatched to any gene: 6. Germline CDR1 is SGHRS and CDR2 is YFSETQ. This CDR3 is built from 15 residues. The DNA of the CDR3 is TGCGCCAGCAGCCCGGGGGACAGGGTATACAATGAGCAGTTCTTC. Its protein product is CASSPGDRVYNEQFF.

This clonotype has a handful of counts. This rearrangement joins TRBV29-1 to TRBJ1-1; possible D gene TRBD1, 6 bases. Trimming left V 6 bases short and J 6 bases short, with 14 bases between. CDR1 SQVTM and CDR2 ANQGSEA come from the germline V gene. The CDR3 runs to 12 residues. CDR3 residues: CSVARGTPEAFF. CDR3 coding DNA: TGCAGCGTCGCCAGGGGTACCCCTGAAGCTTTCTTT.

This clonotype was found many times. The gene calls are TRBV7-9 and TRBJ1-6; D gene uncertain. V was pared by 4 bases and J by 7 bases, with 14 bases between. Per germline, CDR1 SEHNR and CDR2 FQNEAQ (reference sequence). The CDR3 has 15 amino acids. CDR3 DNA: TGTGCCAGCAGCTCCGCCTCCGAGAGGAATTCACCCCTCCACTTT. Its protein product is CASSSASERNSPLHF.

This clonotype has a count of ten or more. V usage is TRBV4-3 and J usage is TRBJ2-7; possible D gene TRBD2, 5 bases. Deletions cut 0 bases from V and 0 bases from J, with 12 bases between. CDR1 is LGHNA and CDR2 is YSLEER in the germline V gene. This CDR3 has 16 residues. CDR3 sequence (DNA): TGCGCCAGCAGCCAAGATCGGCGGGCCTACTCCTACGAGCAGTACTTC. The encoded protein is CASSQDRRAYSYEQYF.

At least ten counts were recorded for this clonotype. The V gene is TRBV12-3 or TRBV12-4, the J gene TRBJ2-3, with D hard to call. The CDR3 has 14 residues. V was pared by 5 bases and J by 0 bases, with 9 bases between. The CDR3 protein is CASSDRGSTDTQYF. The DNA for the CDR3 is TGTGCCAGCAGTGACCGCGGTAGCACAGATACGCAGTATTTT.

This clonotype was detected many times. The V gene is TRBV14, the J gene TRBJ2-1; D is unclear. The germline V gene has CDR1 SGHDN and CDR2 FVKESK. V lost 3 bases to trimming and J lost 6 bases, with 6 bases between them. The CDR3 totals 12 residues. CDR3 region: CASSHSPNEQFF. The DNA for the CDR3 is TGTGCCAGCAGCCACTCCCCCAATGAGCAGTTCTTC.

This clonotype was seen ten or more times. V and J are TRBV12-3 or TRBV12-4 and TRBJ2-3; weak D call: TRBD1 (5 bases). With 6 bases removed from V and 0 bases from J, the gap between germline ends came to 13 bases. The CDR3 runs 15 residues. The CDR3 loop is CASSRRTTSTDTQYF. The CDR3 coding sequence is TGTGCCAGCAGCCGCCGGACAACTAGCACAGATACGCAGTATTTT.

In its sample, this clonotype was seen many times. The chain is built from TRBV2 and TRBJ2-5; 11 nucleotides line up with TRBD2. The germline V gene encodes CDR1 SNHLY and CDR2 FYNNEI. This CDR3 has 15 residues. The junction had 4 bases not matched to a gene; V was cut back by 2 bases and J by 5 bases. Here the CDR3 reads CASSETSGGRETQYF. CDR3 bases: TGTGCCAGCAGTGAAACTAGCGGGGGCCGGGAGACCCAGTACTTC.

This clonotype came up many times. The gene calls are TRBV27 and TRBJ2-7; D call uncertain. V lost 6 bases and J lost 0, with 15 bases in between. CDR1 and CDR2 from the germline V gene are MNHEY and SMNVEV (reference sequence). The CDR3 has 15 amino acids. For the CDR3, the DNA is TGTGCCAGCAGCCAATTCGGGTTCAGCTCCTACGAGCAGTACTTC. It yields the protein CASSQFGFSSYEQYF.

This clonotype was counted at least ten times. The CDR3 sequence: CASSHKRMNTEAFF. CDR3 nucleotides: TGTGCCAGCAGCCATAAGAGAATGAACACTGAAGCTTTCTTT. This sequence joins TRBV7-9 and TRBJ1-1; no reliable D call. The CDR3 runs 14 residues. The germline V gene encodes CDR1 SEHNR and CDR2 FQNEAQ (reference sequence). V was clipped by 5 bases and J by 0 bases, with 10 bases between them. The entire variable domain, with the rest obtained from reference TRBV7-9 and TRBJ1-1, is as follows: DTGVSQNPRHKITKRGQNVTFRCDPISEHNRLYWYRQTLGQGPEFLTYFQNEAQLEKSRLLSDRFSAERPKGSFSTLEIQRTEQGDSAMYLCASSHKRMNTEAFFGQGTRLTVV.

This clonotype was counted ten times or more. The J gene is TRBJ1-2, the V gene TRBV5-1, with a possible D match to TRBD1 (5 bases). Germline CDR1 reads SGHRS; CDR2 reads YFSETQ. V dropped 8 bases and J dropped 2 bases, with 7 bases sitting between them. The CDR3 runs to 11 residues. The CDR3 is CASSGNYGYTF. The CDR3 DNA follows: TGCGCCAGTTCAGGGAACTATGGCTACACCTTC.

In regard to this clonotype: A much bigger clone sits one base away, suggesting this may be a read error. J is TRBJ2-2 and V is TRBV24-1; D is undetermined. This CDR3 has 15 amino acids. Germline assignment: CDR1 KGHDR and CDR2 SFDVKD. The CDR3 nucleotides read TGTGCCACCAGTGAGGTAGTCTCGAACACCGTGGAGCTGTTTTTT. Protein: CATSEVVSNTVELFF.

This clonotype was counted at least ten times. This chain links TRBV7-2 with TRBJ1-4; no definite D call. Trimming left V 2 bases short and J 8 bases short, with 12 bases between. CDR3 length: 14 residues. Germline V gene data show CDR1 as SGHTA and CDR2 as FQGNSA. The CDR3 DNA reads TGTGCCAGCAGCTTATTACTTTATCGAGAAAAACTGTTTTTT. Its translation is CASSLLLYREKLFF.

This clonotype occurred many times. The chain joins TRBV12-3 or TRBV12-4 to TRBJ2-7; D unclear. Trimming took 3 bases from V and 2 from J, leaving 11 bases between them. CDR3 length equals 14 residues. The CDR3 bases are TGTGCCAGCAGTTTTTTCAGGAGAGCCTACGAGCAGTACTTC. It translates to CASSFFRRAYEQYF.

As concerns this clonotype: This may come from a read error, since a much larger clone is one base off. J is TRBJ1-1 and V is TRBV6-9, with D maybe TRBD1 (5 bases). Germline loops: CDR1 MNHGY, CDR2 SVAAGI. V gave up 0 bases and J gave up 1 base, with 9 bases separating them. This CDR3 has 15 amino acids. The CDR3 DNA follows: TGTGCCAGCAGTTATTCGCTGGGGCCGAACACTGAAGCTTTCTTT. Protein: CASSYSLGPNTEAFF.

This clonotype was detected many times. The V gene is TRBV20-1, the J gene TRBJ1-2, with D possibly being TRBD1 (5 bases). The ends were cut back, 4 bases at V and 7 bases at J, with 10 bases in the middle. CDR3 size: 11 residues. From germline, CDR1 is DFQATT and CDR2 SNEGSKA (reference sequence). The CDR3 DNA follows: TGCAGTGCTATTGGGGGAGGTGGCTACACCTTC. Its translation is CSAIGGGGYTF.

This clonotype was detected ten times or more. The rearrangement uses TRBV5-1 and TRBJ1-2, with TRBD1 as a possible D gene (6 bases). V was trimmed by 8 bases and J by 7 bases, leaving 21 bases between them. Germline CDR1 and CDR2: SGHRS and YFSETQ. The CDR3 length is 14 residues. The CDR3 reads CASKDLKQGGGYTF. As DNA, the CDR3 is TGCGCCAGTAAAGATTTAAAACAGGGTGGTGGCTACACCTTC.

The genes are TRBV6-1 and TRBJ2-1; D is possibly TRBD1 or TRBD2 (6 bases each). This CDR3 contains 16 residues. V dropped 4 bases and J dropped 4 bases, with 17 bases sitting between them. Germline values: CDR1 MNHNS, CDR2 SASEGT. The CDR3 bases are TGTGCCAGCAGTGGGGGTCTAGAGGGGGGATACAATGAGCAGTTCTTC. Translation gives CASSGGLEGGYNEQFF.